One sample yielded the 9 T cell receptor beta chains listed below, sequenced in a study of T cell responses to AZD1222 COVID-19 vaccine. The protocol was immunoSEQ multiplex PCR, while the TCRdb copy is restricted to in-frame clones and leaves out a portion. The table includes fewer than 200,000 clones, 94% detected once. The source was peripheral blood, collected 28 days after the second AZD1222 dose. Every receptor here comes from an adult who received the AZD1222 COVID-19 vaccine.

A word on this clone: One end of the junction does not line up with germline, which may come from a read error. The chain joins TRBV11-2 to TRBJ2-7; the D call may be TRBD1 or TRBD2 (5 bases each). This CDR3 comprises 13 residues. The germline V gene has CDR1 SGHAT and CDR2 FQNNGV. CDR3 sequence: CAGSLGTGNEQYF. CDR3 in DNA: TGTGCCGGCAGCTTAGGGACGGGTAACGAGCAGTACTTC.

CDR3 region: CASSLGGTGELFF. CDR3 nucleotide sequence: TGTGCCAGCTCCTTAGGAGGGACCGGGGAGCTGTTTTTT. The chain uses TRBV7-3 and TRBJ2-2, with D possibly matching TRBD2 (6 bases). The CDR3 loop spans 13 amino acids. CDR1 and CDR2 (germline): SGHTA, FQGTGA. Trimming pared 8 bases from V and 5 bases from J, leaving 12 bases between.

The chain combines TRBV27 with TRBJ1-2, with 9 bases identical to TRBD1. After removal of 6 bases from V and 5 bases from J, the junction contained 7 bases not matched to a gene. The germline V gene has CDR1 MNHEY and CDR2 SMNVEV (reference sequence). This CDR3 is 14 amino acids long. Here the CDR3 DNA reads TGTGCCAGCAGACCCCCCGGGACAGGGTATGGCTACACCTTC. Protein product: CASRPPGTGYGYTF.

This clone appeared once. The rearrangement links TRBV15 to TRBJ1-5, with D possibly TRBD1 on 5 matching bases. Germline V gene data show CDR1 as LNHNV and CDR2 as YYDKDF (reference sequence). The CDR3 has 17 amino acids. V shed 0 bases and J shed 6 bases, with 18 bases lying between them. CDR3 residues: CATSRDLWGSGSQPQHF. The CDR3 region has the DNA TGTGCCACCAGCAGAGATCTTTGGGGCAGTGGGAGTCAGCCCCAGCATTTT.

The rearrangement joins TRBV7-9 to TRBJ2-1; 8 bases fit TRBD2. CDR1 SEHNR and CDR2 FQNEAQ come from the germline V gene (reference sequence). The CDR3 sequence is 15 residues long. The V and J ends lost 2 bases and 7 bases, in that order; junction bases with no gene match: 7. This CDR3 is CASSLSLSGGNEQFF. The CDR3 coding sequence is TGTGCCAGCAGCTTATCTCTTTCGGGGGGGAATGAGCAGTTCTTC. Full variable domain (rest looked up from reference TRBV7-9 and TRBJ2-1): DTGVSQNPRHKITKRGQNVTFRCDPISEHNRLYWYRQTLGQGPEFLTYFQNEAQLEKSRLLSDRFSAERPKGSFSTLEIQRTEQGDSAMYLCASSLSLSGGNEQFFGPGTRLTVL.

This clone was found once. This chain links TRBV6-1 with TRBJ1-2, with no clear D. Germline V CDR1 and CDR2: MNHNS, SASEGT. This CDR3 comprises 14 residues. Trimming stripped 1 base from V and 4 bases from J, with 10 bases between. The CDR3 DNA reads TGTGCCAGCAGTGAAGTCGTCGTGAGCTATGGCTACACCTTC. Residues: CASSEVVVSYGYTF.

V usage is TRBV27 and J usage is TRBJ1-4, with a tentative D call TRBD1 (6 bases). This CDR3 comprises 14 residues. V dropped 6 bases and J dropped 5 bases, with 13 bases sitting between them. Looked up from germline, CDR1 is MNHEY and CDR2 is SMNVEV (reference sequence). CDR3 in DNA: TGTGCCAGCAGAACAGGGTATTCGAATGAAAAACTGTTTTTT. Encoded protein: CASRTGYSNEKLFF.

The V call is TRBV28, the J call TRBJ1-2; no clear D. The V gene's germline CDR1 is MDHEN and CDR2 SYDVKM. V was pared by 7 bases and J by 0 bases, with 6 bases between. The CDR3 totals 12 residues. The CDR3 DNA is TGTGCCAGCACTGTTGCTAACTATGGCTACACCTTC. Amino acids: CASTVANYGYTF.

The gene calls are TRBV7-3 and TRBJ2-5, with 11 positions matching TRBD1. This CDR3 region has 16 residues. Germline CDR1 SGHTA, CDR2 FQGTGA. V shed 5 bases, J shed 4 bases, and the junction held 9 bases outside the gene matches. CDR3 nucleotide sequence: TGTGCCAGCAGCCTCTCCGGGACAGGGGGTATAGAGACCCAGTACTTC. Its protein is CASSLSGTGGIETQYF.